The 26 T cell receptor beta chains in this list originate from one sample, sequenced in a study of blood T cell repertoires in COVID-19 (dated by TCRdb to 2020 to 2022). The library was produced with the immunoSEQ multiplex PCR assay. This immuneACCESS table, as held by TCRdb, lists in-frame sequences with V and J called but not all clones. Of the missing ones, under half trace to an unresolved V gene in checked studies; the others have no known cause. The sample table holds 100,000 to 150,000 clones, of which around 90% were seen once. The ten biggest clones cover less than 9.5% of the sample. Material for sequencing was peripheral blood. The receptors originated from a human donor in a cohort sampled during active COVID-19.

This rearrangement joins TRBV5-1 to TRBJ1-1; 7 bases fit TRBD1. Germline CDR1 and CDR2: SGHRS and YFSETQ. The length of the CDR3 is 14 residues. The V segment lost 6 bases and the J segment 1 base; nucleotides outside the gene matches: 6. CDR3 sequence: CASTTGQTNTEAFF. In DNA, the CDR3 is TGCGCCAGCACGACGGGACAGACGAACACTGAAGCTTTCTTT.

The chain recombines TRBV27 with TRBJ2-2, with 12 bases fitting TRBD2. CDR1 and CDR2 from the germline V gene are MNHEY and SMNVEV (reference sequence). The CDR3 length is 16 residues. With V trimmed by 7 bases and J by 5 bases, 8 bases remained unmatched. CDR3 bases: TGTGCCAGCAAATTTCGGACTAGCGGGGATACCGGGGAGCTGTTTTTT. Translation gives CASKFRTSGDTGELFF.

This clone was observed a few times. The gene calls are TRBV5-6 and TRBJ2-7, with 13 bases fitting TRBD2. Trimming cost V 4 bases and J 0 bases; bases outside gene matches: 7. Germline CDR1 is SGHDT and CDR2 is YYEEEE. The CDR3 covers 17 residues. Here the CDR3 DNA reads TGTGCCAGCAGCGAAACTAGCGGGAGGGCGTACTCCTACGAGCAGTACTTC. Translation: CASSETSGRAYSYEQYF.

The J gene is TRBJ1-5, the V gene TRBV6-2 or TRBV6-3, with 8 nucleotides matching TRBD1. The CDR3 extends over 15 amino acids. Germline V gives CDR1 MNHEY, CDR2 SVGEGT. Trimming removed 2 bases from V and 6 bases from J; junction bases left unmatched: 6. CDR3 in DNA: TGTGCCAGCAGTTACCTGGACAGGGACGGTCAGCCCCAGCATTTT. Encoded protein: CASSYLDRDGQPQHF.

The V and J genes are TRBV5-1 and TRBJ1-5; 7 bases fit TRBD1. The germline V gene encodes CDR1 SGHRS and CDR2 YFSETQ. The ends lost 3 bases at V and 4 bases at J; junction bases unmatched: 4. The CDR3 is made up of 14 amino acids. The CDR3 protein is CASSSGTENQPQHF. In nucleotides, the CDR3 is TGCGCCAGCAGCTCAGGGACAGAGAATCAGCCCCAGCATTTT.

The chain uses TRBV6-6 and TRBJ1-1; TRBD1 matches 8 bases. This CDR3 has 13 amino acids. With 7 bases clipped from V and 5 bases from J, the junction kept 6 bases outside the gene matches. Germline CDR1 MNHNY, CDR2 SVGAGI (reference sequence). As DNA, the CDR3 is TGTGCCAGCACCAGGGGGCGGGAAACTGAAGCTTTCTTT. Its protein is CASTRGRETEAFF.

This chain connects TRBV6-1 to TRBJ1-1; possible D gene TRBD1, 6 bases. CDR3 length equals 14 residues. Germline V lookup: CDR1 MNHNS, CDR2 SASEGT. With 3 bases removed from V and 3 bases from J, the gap between germline ends came to 11 bases. Here the CDR3 reads CASSDDRRYTEAFF. The CDR3 bases are TGTGCCAGCAGTGATGACAGGAGGTACACTGAAGCTTTCTTT.

The chain has TRBV3-1 (or the pseudogene TRBV3-2) and TRBJ2-3; the D gene is possibly TRBD2 (6 bases). Germline V gives CDR1 LGHDT, CDR2 YNNKEL (reference sequence). V lost 7 bases and J 5 bases, leaving 13 bases between the germline ends. This CDR3 is built from 13 residues. The CDR3 nucleotides read TGTGCCAGCAAGGAGGGTTCGGTAGATACGCAGTATTTT. This sequence encodes CASKEGSVDTQYF.

The rearrangement uses TRBV27 and TRBJ2-7, with 7 bases aligning to TRBD2. This CDR3 has 14 amino acids. The germline V gene has CDR1 MNHEY and CDR2 SMNVEV (reference sequence). V dropped 4 bases and J dropped 2; count of bases not matched to a gene: 5. The CDR3 here is CASSYLAATYEQYF. CDR3 sequence (DNA): TGTGCCAGCAGTTACCTAGCGGCAACCTACGAGCAGTACTTC.

This sequence joins TRBV11-3 and TRBJ2-3; 10 nucleotides align to TRBD2. The CDR3 is 19 amino acids. With V trimmed by 1 base and J by 4 bases, 14 bases remained unmatched. Germline CDR1 is SGHNT and CDR2 is YENEEA. The CDR3, as DNA: TGTGCCAGCAGCTTAGGGATGAGCAAGCGGGAGGGCCCCGCAGATACGCAGTATTTT. Translating gives CASSLGMSKREGPADTQYF.

This clone came up once. The rearrangement links TRBV9 to TRBJ2-6; 7 bases align to TRBD2. Trimming removed 1 base from V and 0 bases from J; junction bases left unmatched: 10. The CDR3 contains 19 residues. CDR1 is SGDLS and CDR2 is YYNGEE in the germline V gene. CDR3 coding DNA: TGTGCCAGCAGCGTATGGGAGGGAGGGGTTCCCTCTGGGGCCAACGTCCTGACTTTC. Translating it yields CASSVWEGGVPSGANVLTF.

This chain links TRBV24-1 with TRBJ2-1, with D possibly TRBD2 on 6 matching bases. The CDR3 totals 13 residues. Germline lookup yields CDR1 KGHDR and CDR2 SFDVKD. Trimming removed 5 bases from V and 9 bases from J, with 13 bases in between. This CDR3 is CATSALAGGEQFF. The CDR3 DNA reads TGTGCCACCAGTGCCCTCGCCGGGGGTGAGCAGTTCTTC.

With respect to this clone: This specimen includes other DNA sequences encoding the same CDR3. The chain combines TRBV6-5 with TRBJ1-4; 7 bases agree with TRBD1. The germline CDR1 and CDR2 sequences are MNHEY and SVGAGI. The CDR3 sequence is 14 residues long. V was clipped by 2 bases and J by 7 bases; unmatched bases: 4. CDR3 sequence: CASSYGQEGEKLFF. The CDR3 nucleotides are TGTGCCAGCAGTTACGGACAGGAGGGTGAAAAACTGTTTTTT.

This clone was seen only once. This chain links TRBV19 with TRBJ2-5, with TRBD2 matching over 13 bases. With 1 base clipped from V and 5 bases from J, the junction kept 7 bases outside the gene matches. This CDR3 spans 17 amino acids. Germline V gene sequence: CDR1 LNHDA, CDR2 SQIVND (reference sequence). The CDR3 loop reads CASSIGRGLAGVETQYF. CDR3 DNA: TGTGCCAGTAGTATAGGGAGAGGACTAGCGGGGGTGGAGACCCAGTACTTC.

As to this clone: The identical CDR3 is also encoded by other nucleotide sequences in the sample. The gene calls are TRBV5-1 and TRBJ2-3; 7 positions match TRBD1. The V segment lost 4 bases and the J segment 0 bases; nucleotides outside the gene matches: 5. The V gene's germline CDR1 is SGHRS and CDR2 YFSETQ. This CDR3 has 15 residues. The CDR3: CASSGRTGSTDTQYF. The CDR3 region has the DNA TGCGCCAGCAGCGGAAGGACAGGTAGCACAGATACGCAGTATTTT.

The chain employs TRBV27 and TRBJ2-7; 7 nucleotides agree with TRBD1. The CDR3 length is 12 residues. The germline CDR1 and CDR2 sequences are MNHEY and SMNVEV (reference sequence). The V gene end was trimmed by 6 bases and the J gene end by 2 bases; junction bases not matched to a gene: 1. The CDR3 DNA follows: TGTGCCAGCAGGGGGACAGCCTACGAGCAGTACTTC. It encodes CASRGTAYEQYF.

This clone has a single count. This chain connects TRBV9 to TRBJ2-4, with TRBD2 as a possible D gene (5 bases). This CDR3 has 16 amino acids. The germline V and J ends were trimmed by 4 bases and 6 bases, with 20 bases remaining between them. CDR1 is SGDLS and CDR2 is YYNGEE in the germline V gene. The CDR3 loop reads CASSNPSGDIRNIQYF. The CDR3 DNA sequence: TGTGCCAGCAGCAACCCCAGCGGCGACATAAGAAACATTCAGTACTTC.

The chain combines TRBV18 with TRBJ1-5; D unclear. The germline V gene encodes CDR1 KGHSH and CDR2 LQKENI. The V end was cut by 0 bases, the J end by 0 bases, with 9 bases between. The CDR3 consists of 16 residues. This CDR3 is CASSPPNRDSNQPQHF. The CDR3 nucleotides are TGTGCCAGCTCACCACCAAACCGCGATAGCAATCAGCCCCAGCATTTT.

The J gene is TRBJ1-1, the V gene TRBV4-2; the D is unclear. Trimming removed 1 base from V and 9 bases from J, with 18 bases in between. Germline loops: CDR1 LGHNA, CDR2 YNFKEQ. This CDR3 has 15 residues. In DNA form, the CDR3 reads TGTGCCAGCAGCCAAGCCGGGGTAGGGCTCTTCCAAGCTTTCTTT. As protein: CASSQAGVGLFQAFF.

CDR3 region: CASSFVRLAESSYEQYF. CDR3 nucleotide sequence: TGTGCCAGCAGCTTCGTTCGACTAGCGGAGAGCTCCTACGAGCAGTACTTC. The rearrangement uses TRBV5-4 and TRBJ2-7; 9 bases fit TRBD2. Germline CDR1 and CDR2: SGHNT and YYREEE (reference sequence). The CDR3 has 17 residues. The trim removed 2 bases at V and 0 bases at J, leaving 9 bases unmatched.

The chain combines TRBV9 with TRBJ2-1, with TRBD2 matching over 8 bases. The CDR3 extends over 16 amino acids. After removal of 0 bases from V and 6 bases from J, the junction contained 8 bases not matched to a gene. Germline assignment: CDR1 SGDLS and CDR2 YYNGEE. As DNA, the CDR3 is TGTGCCAGCAGCGTAGCTGGTAGCGGGGTAACCAATGAGCAGTTCTTC. Amino acid sequence: CASSVAGSGVTNEQFF.

The rearrangement uses TRBV3-1 (or the pseudogene TRBV3-2) and TRBJ2-2, with 7 bases matching TRBD1. This CDR3 contains 13 residues. V dropped 4 bases and J dropped 16; count of bases not matched to a gene: 12. Germline V CDR1 and CDR2: LGHDT, YNNKEL (reference sequence). CDR3 sequence reads: CASSPQQRGPTFF. CDR3 in DNA: TGTGCCAGCAGCCCACAACAGAGGGGGCCTACGTTTTTT.

The rearrangement links TRBV5-1 to TRBJ2-3, with TRBD2 identical over 12 bases. CDR3 length equals 16 residues. In germline, CDR1 is SGHRS, CDR2 YFSETQ. V lost 0 bases to trimming and J lost 5 bases; unmatched junction nucleotides: 4. CDR3 DNA sequence: TGCGCCAGCAGCTTGGTACTAGCGGGAGGTAAAGATACGCAGTATTTT. Amino acid sequence: CASSLVLAGGKDTQYF.

V is TRBV2 and J is TRBJ1-5; the match to TRBD1 covers 8 bases. V was clipped by 9 bases and J by 1 base; unmatched bases: 5. Germline values: CDR1 SNHLY, CDR2 FYNNEI. The CDR3 contains 14 residues. CDR3 protein: CASEGQASNQPQHF. The CDR3 DNA reads as TGTGCCAGTGAGGGACAGGCAAGCAATCAGCCCCAGCATTTT.

Only a few counts were recorded for this clone. The chain links TRBV19 to TRBJ1-4; D perhaps matches TRBD1 (6 bases). This CDR3 spans 14 amino acids. The germline V gene encodes CDR1 LNHDA and CDR2 SQIVND (reference sequence). V was trimmed by 2 bases and J by 7 bases, leaving 11 bases between them. The CDR3 region has the DNA TGTGCCAGTAGTATATCTACAGGGTCTGAAAAACTGTTTTTT. It is translated as CASSISTGSEKLFF.

The V call is TRBV27, the J call TRBJ2-7; TRBD1 is a possible D gene (6 bases). The CDR3 contains 14 residues. Germline V gene sequence: CDR1 MNHEY, CDR2 SMNVEV (reference sequence). Trimming took off 5 bases at V and 4 bases at J, with 15 bases between the two ends. The CDR3 DNA sequence: TGTGCCAGCAGTCCAGACAGGTTCGATTACGAGCAGTACTTC. This translates into CASSPDRFDYEQYF.